These 21 T cell receptor beta chains came from one sample sequenced in a study of cytomegalovirus exposure and HLA in healthy donors. The PCR ran on 60 Vbeta and 13 Jbeta primers. The method was immunoSEQ multiplex PCR; TCRdb's version includes in-frame clones alone and lacks a portion of them. There are roughly 100,000 clones in the sample; 73% occur only once, and roughly 3.5% lies in the top ten. Sequencing was performed on PBMCs. The origin of the receptors is a man aged 35 to 55 in good health and CMV-seronegative.

This chain links TRBV2 with TRBJ2-1; 9 bases map to TRBD2. The CDR3 runs to 18 residues. Trimming cost V 3 bases and J 0 bases; bases outside gene matches: 9. Germline lookup yields CDR1 SNHLY and CDR2 FYNNEI. CDR3 DNA: TGTGCCAGCAGTGATCCGGCTAGCGGGGCCAGCTCCTACAATGAGCAGTTCTTC. Translating gives CASSDPASGASSYNEQFF.

The chain employs TRBV7-8 and TRBJ1-6, with 9 bases identical to TRBD1. The ends lost 5 bases at V and 9 bases at J; junction bases unmatched: 5. CDR1 is SGHVS and CDR2 is FQNEAQ in the germline V gene. The CDR3 runs to 14 residues. CDR3 loop: CASSVSDRGSPLHF. The CDR3 nucleotides are TGTGCCAGCAGCGTCTCGGACAGGGGTTCACCCCTCCACTTT.

V usage is TRBV5-4 and J usage is TRBJ1-2, with 8 bases identical to TRBD1. Germline assignment: CDR1 SGHNT and CDR2 YYREEE (reference sequence). Losses at the gene ends were 4 bases for V and 4 bases for J; bases not matched to a gene: 12. This CDR3 contains 16 residues. CDR3: CASSLASDRASYGYTF. In DNA, the CDR3 is TGTGCCAGCAGCCTAGCATCGGACAGGGCCTCCTATGGCTACACCTTC.

This clone came up a few times. The V and J genes are TRBV5-1 and TRBJ1-1; D is unresolved. Germline lookup yields CDR1 SGHRS and CDR2 YFSETQ. V lost 0 bases and J lost 3, with 6 bases in between. The CDR3 covers 13 residues. The CDR3 loop reads CASSLDGYTEAFF. CDR3 DNA sequence: TGCGCCAGCAGCTTGGACGGTTACACTGAAGCTTTCTTT.

This clone showed up just a few times. The J gene is TRBJ2-5, the V gene TRBV2; tentative D call: TRBD2 (5 bases). This CDR3 has 14 residues. The V gene's germline CDR1 is SNHLY and CDR2 FYNNEI. With 6 bases removed from V and 2 bases from J, the gap between germline ends came to 13 bases. CDR3 DNA: TGTGCCAGCAGGGACCTAGCACGACAAGAGACCCAGTACTTC. It is translated as CASRDLARQETQYF. Together with reference TRBV2 and TRBJ2-5, the CDR3 gives the full variable domain: EPEVTQTPSHQVTQMGQEVILRCVPISNHLYFYWYRQILGQKVEFLVSFYNNEISEKSEIFDDQFSVERPDGSNFTLKIRSTKLEDSAMYFCASRDLARQETQYFGPGTRLLVL.

The chain combines TRBV11-1 with TRBJ2-3; 10 positions match TRBD1. J gave up 3 bases and V 4 bases, and 10 bases lay outside the gene matches. Per germline, CDR1 SGHAT and CDR2 FQDESV (reference sequence). CDR3 length: 17 amino acids. The CDR3 DNA reads TGTGCCAGCAGCTCCCTTTTCTGGGACAGGGGTACAGATACGCAGTATTTT. Its translation: CASSSLFWDRGTDTQYF.

The rearrangement links TRBV27 to TRBJ2-7; D call uncertain. The V gene's germline CDR1 is MNHEY and CDR2 SMNVEV (reference sequence). This CDR3 comprises 16 residues. V lost 5 bases and J lost 0, with 17 bases in between. The CDR3 nucleotides are TGTGCCAGCAGTCCCCTCCCCGAACAGAGCTCCTACGAGCAGTACTTC. Translating gives CASSPLPEQSSYEQYF.

The chain combines TRBV7-9 with TRBJ2-7; 8 bases match TRBD1. The CDR3 loop spans 13 amino acids. The ends lost 7 bases at V and 5 bases at J; junction bases unmatched: 7. CDR1 is SEHNR and CDR2 is FQNEAQ in the germline V gene (reference sequence). CDR3 sequence (DNA): TGTGCCAGCACCGGACAGGGATTCCACGAGCAGTACTTC. Translation gives CASTGQGFHEQYF. Full variable domain (remainder filled in from reference TRBV7-9 and TRBJ2-7): DTGVSQNPRHKITKRGQNVTFRCDPISEHNRLYWYRQTLGQGPEFLTYFQNEAQLEKSRLLSDRFSAERPKGSFSTLEIQRTEQGDSAMYLCASTGQGFHEQYFGPGTRLTVT.

The V gene is TRBV5-6, the J gene TRBJ1-5, with TRBD1 matching over 9 bases. CDR1 is SGHDT, CDR2 YYEEEE, per germline. V lost 4 bases and J lost 6; bases outside the gene matches: 11. The CDR3 runs 16 residues. The CDR3 sequence: CASSNRGRGLSQPQHF. The DNA for the CDR3 is TGTGCCAGCAGCAACAGGGGGCGAGGGTTGAGTCAGCCCCAGCATTTT.

The rearrangement joins TRBV19 to TRBJ2-1, with TRBD2 as a possible D gene (6 bases). Germline values: CDR1 LNHDA, CDR2 SQIVND (reference sequence). The CDR3 extends over 14 amino acids. V dropped 8 bases and J dropped 6 bases, with 17 bases sitting between them. This chain's CDR3 is CASRRRGGGNEQFF. The CDR3 region has the DNA TGTGCCAGTCGGCGCCGGGGAGGTGGCAATGAGCAGTTCTTC.

This clone was observed once. The chain is built from TRBV2 and TRBJ2-7, with a possible D match to TRBD1 (5 bases). In germline, CDR1 is SNHLY, CDR2 FYNNEI. Trimming took off 3 bases at V and 1 base at J, with 13 bases between the two ends. This CDR3 has 15 residues. The CDR3 DNA follows: TGTGCCAGCAGTGATCGAGGCAGGGATTCCTACGAGCAGTACTTC. Protein: CASSDRGRDSYEQYF.

The rearrangement uses TRBV6-5 and TRBJ2-7; 9 nucleotides line up with TRBD2. V shed 6 bases, J shed 7 bases, and the junction held 4 bases outside the gene matches. The CDR3 loop spans 12 amino acids. Germline V lookup: CDR1 MNHEY, CDR2 SVGAGI. CDR3 nucleotide sequence: TGTGCCAGCAGGCCAAGCGGGGGGGAGCAGTACTTC. Its protein product is CASRPSGGEQYF.

The chain uses TRBV4-3 and TRBJ2-7; possibly TRBD2 for D (5 bases). V shed 0 bases and J shed 0 bases, with 21 bases lying between them. The CDR3 is made up of 19 amino acids. Per the germline V gene, CDR1 is LGHNA and CDR2 is YSLEER. The CDR3 spells CASSQDHLGVAGDSYEQYF. The CDR3 DNA is TGCGCCAGCAGCCAAGATCACCTCGGGGTAGCCGGGGACTCCTACGAGCAGTACTTC.

V usage is TRBV7-9 and J usage is TRBJ1-6; D is perhaps TRBD1 (5 bases). V was shortened by 5 bases and J by 10 bases, with 15 bases between the two germline ends. Germline V gene data show CDR1 as SEHNR and CDR2 as FQNEAQ (reference sequence). This CDR3 spans 14 amino acids. CDR3 nucleotides: TGTGCCAGCAGCGCGCGCAGGGATGGGTCACCCCTCCACTTT. Amino acids: CASSARRDGSPLHF. The full variable domain, with the rest looked up from reference TRBV7-9 and TRBJ1-6, is DTGVSQNPRHKITKRGQNVTFRCDPISEHNRLYWYRQTLGQGPEFLTYFQNEAQLEKSRLLSDRFSAERPKGSFSTLEIQRTEQGDSAMYLCASSARRDGSPLHFGNGTRLTVT.

This chain links TRBV30 with TRBJ2-7; D gene ambiguous. The germline CDR1 and CDR2 sequences are GTSNPN and SVGIG (reference sequence). CDR3 length: 12 amino acids. Trimming stripped 3 bases from V and 0 bases from J, with 6 bases between. This CDR3 reads CAWSPLSYEQYF. DNA for the CDR3: TGTGCCTGGAGCCCCCTCTCCTACGAGCAGTACTTC.

The genes are TRBV29-1 and TRBJ2-3; 10 bases are a match to TRBD1. This CDR3 has 16 amino acids. Germline V lookup: CDR1 SQVTM, CDR2 ANQGSEA. The ends lost 7 bases at V and 3 bases at J; junction bases unmatched: 13. The CDR3 bases are TGCAGCGCTGCTCGCCGACAGGGGGCTAAGACAGATACGCAGTATTTT. Protein: CSAARRQGAKTDTQYF.

This clone showed up just a few times. V is TRBV6-1 and J is TRBJ2-2, with a weak D call TRBD2 (5 bases). In germline, CDR1 is MNHNS, CDR2 SASEGT. CDR3 length equals 13 residues. Trimming stripped 7 bases from V and 6 bases from J, with 12 bases between. CDR3 amino acids: CASTRTLSGELFF. In DNA form, the CDR3 reads TGTGCCAGCACCAGGACTCTCTCCGGGGAGCTGTTTTTT.

The table lists this clone with a few counts. The rearrangement uses TRBV2 and TRBJ1-1; TRBD1 might be the D (6 bases). Trimming left V 2 bases short and J 4 bases short, with 11 bases between. The germline CDR1 and CDR2 sequences are SNHLY and FYNNEI. The CDR3 has 14 residues. The CDR3 bases are TGTGCCAGCAGTGAAATTGCAGGGGTCACTGAAGCTTTCTTT. The encoded protein is CASSEIAGVTEAFF.

This clone has just one count. The chain has TRBV5-1 and TRBJ1-3; 8 nucleotides match TRBD1. This CDR3 has 14 residues. The V and J ends lost 4 bases and 2 bases, in that order; junction bases with no gene match: 2. The germline V gene has CDR1 SGHRS and CDR2 YFSETQ. The CDR3 DNA sequence: TGCGCCAGCAGCCCGGGACAGGCTGGAAACACCATATATTTT. Its translation: CASSPGQAGNTIYF. The full variable domain, in which reference TRBV5-1 and TRBJ1-3 provide the parts outside the CDR3, is KAGVTQTPRYLIKTRGQQVTLSCSPISGHRSVSWYQQTPGQGLQFLFEYFSETQRNKGNFPGRFSGRQFSNSRSEMNVSTLELGDSALYLCASSPGQAGNTIYFGEGSWLTVV.

The chain is built from TRBV19 and TRBJ1-6, with TRBD1 matching over 7 bases. CDR1 and CDR2 from the germline V gene are LNHDA and SQIVND (reference sequence). V lost 4 bases and J lost 6; bases outside the gene matches: 12. The CDR3 has 17 amino acids. The chain's CDR3 is CASSNRGYEGANSPLHF. CDR3 DNA sequence: TGTGCCAGTAGTAATAGGGGATATGAGGGGGCTAATTCACCCCTCCACTTT.

Comments on this clone: At one end the junction does not follow the germline gene, possibly because of a read error. The chain recombines TRBV7-9 with TRBJ1-4, with a tentative D call TRBD1 (5 bases). The CDR3 loop spans 12 amino acids. Germline loops: CDR1 SEHNR, CDR2 FQNEAQ (reference sequence). Here the CDR3 DNA reads TGTTCCAGCAGCTTAGTGGTGACAGAACTGTTTTTT. It is translated as CSSSLVVTELFF.